Reported below is one T cell receptor (beta chain). The data belong to a study of CD8 T cells in Susac syndrome. The germline V and J ends were trimmed by 6 bases and 2 bases, with 13 bases remaining between them. CDR3 length: 14 residues. Germline loops: CDR1 MNHEY, CDR2 SMNVEV (reference sequence). Random hexamers were used to reverse transcribe an amount of roughly 0.45 to 1 ug RNA. Amplification of the TCR beta CDR3 was carried out by immunoSEQ multiplex PCR, which spanned a total of 54 Vbeta and 13 Jbeta segments. TCRdb used MiXCR to reprocess the immunoSEQ multiplex PCR reads, holding one entry per CDR3 protein. This sample yields hundreds of thousands of distinct CDR3 sequences, of which around 85% are seen a single time; about 0.1% belongs to the top ten. Negative isolation yielded the CD8+ and CD4+ T cells, while FACS enriched the TEMRA cells.

This clonotype was sampled from a human donor with multiple sclerosis. The sequenced material came from CD8+ T cells from PBMCs. V is TRBV27 and J is TRBJ1-1, with D maybe TRBD1 (6 bases). For the CDR3, the DNA is TGTGCCAGCAGACGAGGGACACAAAACACTGAAGCTTTCTTT. It translates to CASRRGTQNTEAFF.